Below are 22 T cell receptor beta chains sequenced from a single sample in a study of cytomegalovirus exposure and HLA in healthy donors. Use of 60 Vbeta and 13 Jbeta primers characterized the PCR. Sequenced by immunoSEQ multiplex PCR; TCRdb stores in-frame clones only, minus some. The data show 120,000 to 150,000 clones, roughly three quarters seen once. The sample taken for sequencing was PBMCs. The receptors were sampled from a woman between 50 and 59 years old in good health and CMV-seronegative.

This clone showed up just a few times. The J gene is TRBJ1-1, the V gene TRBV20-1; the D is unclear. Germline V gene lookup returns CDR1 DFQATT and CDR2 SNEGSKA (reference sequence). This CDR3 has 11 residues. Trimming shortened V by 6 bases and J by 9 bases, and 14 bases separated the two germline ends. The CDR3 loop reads CSASSTLQAFF. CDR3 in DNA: TGCAGTGCCTCTAGTACGTTACAAGCTTTCTTT.

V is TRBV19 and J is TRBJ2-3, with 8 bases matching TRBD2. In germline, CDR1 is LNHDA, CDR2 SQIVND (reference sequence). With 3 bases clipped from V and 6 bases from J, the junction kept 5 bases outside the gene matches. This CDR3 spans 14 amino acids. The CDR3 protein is CASSMAGGLDTQYF. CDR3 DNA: TGTGCCAGTAGTATGGCGGGGGGTTTGGATACGCAGTATTTT. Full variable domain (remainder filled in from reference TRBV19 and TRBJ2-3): DGGITQSPKYLFRKEGQNVTLSCEQNLNHDAMYWYRQDPGQGLRLIYYSQIVNDFQKGDIAEGYSVSREKKESFPLTVTSAQKNPTAFYLCASSMAGGLDTQYFGPGTRLTVL.

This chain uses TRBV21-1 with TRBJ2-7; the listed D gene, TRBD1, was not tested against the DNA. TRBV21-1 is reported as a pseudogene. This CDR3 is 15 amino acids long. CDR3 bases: TGTGCCAGCAGCAAAGTCTGGACAAGGCCCCACAAGCAGTACTTC. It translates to CASSKVWTRPHKQYF.

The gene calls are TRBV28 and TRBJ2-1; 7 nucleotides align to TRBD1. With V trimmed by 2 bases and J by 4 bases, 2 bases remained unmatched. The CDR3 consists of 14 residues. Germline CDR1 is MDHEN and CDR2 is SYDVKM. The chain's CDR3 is CASSLGTDYNEQFF. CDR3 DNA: TGTGCCAGCAGTTTAGGGACAGATTACAATGAGCAGTTCTTC.

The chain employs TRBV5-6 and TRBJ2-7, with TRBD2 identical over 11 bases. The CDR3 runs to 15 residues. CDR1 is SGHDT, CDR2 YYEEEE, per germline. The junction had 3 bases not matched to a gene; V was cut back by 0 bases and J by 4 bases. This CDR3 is CASSLAASGGYEQYF. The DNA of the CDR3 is TGTGCCAGCAGCTTGGCGGCTAGCGGGGGGTACGAGCAGTACTTC. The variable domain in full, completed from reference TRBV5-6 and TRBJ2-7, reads DAGVTQSPTHLIKTRGQQVTLRCSPKSGHDTVSWYQQALGQGPQFIFQYYEEEERQRGNFPDRFSGHQFPNYSSELNVNALLLGDSALYLCASSLAASGGYEQYFGPGTRLTVT.

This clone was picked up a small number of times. This CDR3 reads CASSEDRANSNQPQHF. The DNA of the CDR3 is TGTGCCAGCAGTGAGGACAGGGCAAATAGCAATCAGCCCCAGCATTTT. The rearrangement joins TRBV2 to TRBJ1-5, with TRBD1 matching over 8 bases. V lost 3 bases and J lost 0; bases outside the gene matches: 4. The CDR3 sequence is 16 residues long. CDR1 is SNHLY and CDR2 is FYNNEI in the germline V gene. Full variable domain (missing parts from reference TRBV2 and TRBJ1-5): EPEVTQTPSHQVTQMGQEVILRCVPISNHLYFYWYRQILGQKVEFLVSFYNNEISEKSEIFDDQFSVERPDGSNFTLKIRSTKLEDSAMYFCASSEDRANSNQPQHFGDGTRLSIL.

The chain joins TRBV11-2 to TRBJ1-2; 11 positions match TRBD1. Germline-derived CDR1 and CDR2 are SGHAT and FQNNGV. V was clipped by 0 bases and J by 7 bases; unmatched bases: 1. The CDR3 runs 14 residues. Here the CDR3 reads CASSLEGTGGGYTF. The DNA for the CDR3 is TGTGCCAGCAGCTTAGAAGGGACAGGGGGTGGCTACACCTTC.

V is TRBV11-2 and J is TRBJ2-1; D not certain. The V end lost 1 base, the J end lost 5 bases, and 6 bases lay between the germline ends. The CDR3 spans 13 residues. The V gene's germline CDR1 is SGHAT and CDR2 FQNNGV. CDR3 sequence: CASSLGSHNEQFF. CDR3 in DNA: TGTGCCAGCAGCTTAGGTAGCCACAATGAGCAGTTCTTC.

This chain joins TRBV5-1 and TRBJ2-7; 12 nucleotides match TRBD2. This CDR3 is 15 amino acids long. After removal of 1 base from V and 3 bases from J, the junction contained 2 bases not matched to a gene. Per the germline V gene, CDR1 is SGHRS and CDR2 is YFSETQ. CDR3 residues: CASSLLAGGLYEQYF. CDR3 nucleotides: TGCGCCAGCAGCTTGCTAGCGGGGGGGCTCTACGAGCAGTACTTC.

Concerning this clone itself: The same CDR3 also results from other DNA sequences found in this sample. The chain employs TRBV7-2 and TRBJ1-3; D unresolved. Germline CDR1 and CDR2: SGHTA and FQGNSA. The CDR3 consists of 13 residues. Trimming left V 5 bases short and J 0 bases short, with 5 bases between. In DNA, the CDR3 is TGTGCCAGCAGCCAACTCTCTGGAAACACCATATATTTT. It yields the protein CASSQLSGNTIYF.

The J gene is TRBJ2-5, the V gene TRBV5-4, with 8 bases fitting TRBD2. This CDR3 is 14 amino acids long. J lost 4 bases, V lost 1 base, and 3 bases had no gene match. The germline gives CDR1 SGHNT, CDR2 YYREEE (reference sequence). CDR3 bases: TGTGCCAGCAGCTTGTCGGGGGGGCTAGAGACCCAGTACTTC. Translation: CASSLSGGLETQYF.

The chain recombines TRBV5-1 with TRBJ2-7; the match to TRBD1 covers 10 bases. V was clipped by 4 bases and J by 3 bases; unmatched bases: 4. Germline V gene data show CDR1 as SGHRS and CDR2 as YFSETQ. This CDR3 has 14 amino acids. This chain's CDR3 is CASSIGTGVYEQYF. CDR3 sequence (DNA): TGCGCCAGCAGCATAGGGACAGGGGTCTACGAGCAGTACTTC.

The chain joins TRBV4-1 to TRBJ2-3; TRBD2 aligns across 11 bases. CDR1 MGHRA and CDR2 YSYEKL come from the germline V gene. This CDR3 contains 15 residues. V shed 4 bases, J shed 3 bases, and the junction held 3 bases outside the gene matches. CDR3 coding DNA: TGCGCCAGCAGCCCTAGCGGGGGGTTAACAGATACGCAGTATTTT. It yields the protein CASSPSGGLTDTQYF.

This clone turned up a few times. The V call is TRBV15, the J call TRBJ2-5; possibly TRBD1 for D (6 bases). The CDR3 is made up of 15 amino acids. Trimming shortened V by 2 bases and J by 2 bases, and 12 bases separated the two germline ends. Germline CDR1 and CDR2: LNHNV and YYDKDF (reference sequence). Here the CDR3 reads CATSRMGARQETQYF. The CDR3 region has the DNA TGTGCCACCAGCAGAATGGGGGCCAGGCAAGAGACCCAGTACTTC.

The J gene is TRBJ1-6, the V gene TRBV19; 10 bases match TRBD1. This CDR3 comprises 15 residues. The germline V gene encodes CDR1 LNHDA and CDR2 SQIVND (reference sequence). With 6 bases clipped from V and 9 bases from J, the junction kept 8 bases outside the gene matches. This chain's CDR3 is CASSPGQGTGSPLHF. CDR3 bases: TGTGCCAGTAGCCCGGGACAGGGGACGGGTTCACCCCTCCACTTT.

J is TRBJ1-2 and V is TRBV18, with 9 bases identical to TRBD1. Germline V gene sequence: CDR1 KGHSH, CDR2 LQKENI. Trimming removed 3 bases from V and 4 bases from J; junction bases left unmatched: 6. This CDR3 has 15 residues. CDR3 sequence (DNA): TGTGCCAGCTCACCCACCACGACAGGGGGCTATGGCTACACCTTC. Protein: CASSPTTTGGYGYTF. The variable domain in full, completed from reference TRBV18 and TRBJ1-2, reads NAGVMQNPRHLVRRRGQEARLRCSPMKGHSHVYWYRQLPEEGLKFMVYLQKENIIDESGMPKERFSAEFPKEGPSILRIQQVVRGDSAAYFCASSPTTTGGYGYTFGSGTRLTVV.

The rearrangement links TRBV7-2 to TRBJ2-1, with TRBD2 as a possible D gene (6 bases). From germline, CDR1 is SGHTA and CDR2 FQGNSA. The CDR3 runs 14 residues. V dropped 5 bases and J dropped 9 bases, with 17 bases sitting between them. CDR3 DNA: TGTGCCAGCAGCGAAATTGGGGGGTCAATTGAGCAGTTCTTC. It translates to CASSEIGGSIEQFF.

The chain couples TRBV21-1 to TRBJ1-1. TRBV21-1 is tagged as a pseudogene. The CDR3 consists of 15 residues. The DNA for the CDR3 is TGTGCCAGCAGCAAAGGGGAGCCTATGAACACTGAAGCTTTCTTT. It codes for CASSKGEPMNTEAFF.

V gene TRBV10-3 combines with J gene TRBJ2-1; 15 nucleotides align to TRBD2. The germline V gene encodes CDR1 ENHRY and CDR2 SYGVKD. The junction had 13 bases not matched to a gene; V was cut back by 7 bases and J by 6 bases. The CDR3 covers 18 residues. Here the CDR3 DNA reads TGTGCCATCACCGGGACTAGCGGGGGGCCTAGACGAGGCAATGAGCAGTTCTTC. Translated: CAITGTSGGPRRGNEQFF.

The CDR3 is CASSLMPSGTGISNQPQHF. The DNA for the CDR3 is TGTGCCAGCAGCTTAATGCCCTCCGGGACAGGGATTAGCAATCAGCCCCAGCATTTT. The chain has TRBV5-4 and TRBJ1-5, with TRBD1 matching over 9 bases. The germline V gene encodes CDR1 SGHNT and CDR2 YYREEE (reference sequence). This CDR3 is built from 19 residues. V dropped 2 bases and J dropped 0; count of bases not matched to a gene: 12.

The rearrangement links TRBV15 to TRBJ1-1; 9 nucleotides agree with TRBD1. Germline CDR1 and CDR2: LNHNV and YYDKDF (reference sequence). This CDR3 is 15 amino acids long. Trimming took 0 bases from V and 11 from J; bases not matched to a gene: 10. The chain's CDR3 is CATSRDRGTGRWAFF. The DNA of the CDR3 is TGTGCCACCAGCAGAGATCGGGGGACAGGGAGGTGGGCTTTCTTT.

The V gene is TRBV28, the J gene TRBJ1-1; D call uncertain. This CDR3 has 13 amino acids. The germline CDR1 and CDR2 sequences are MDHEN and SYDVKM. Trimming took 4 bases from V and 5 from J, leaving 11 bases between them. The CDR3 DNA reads TGTGCCAGCAGTTCCTTGGAGGGTACTGAAGCTTTCTTT. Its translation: CASSSLEGTEAFF.